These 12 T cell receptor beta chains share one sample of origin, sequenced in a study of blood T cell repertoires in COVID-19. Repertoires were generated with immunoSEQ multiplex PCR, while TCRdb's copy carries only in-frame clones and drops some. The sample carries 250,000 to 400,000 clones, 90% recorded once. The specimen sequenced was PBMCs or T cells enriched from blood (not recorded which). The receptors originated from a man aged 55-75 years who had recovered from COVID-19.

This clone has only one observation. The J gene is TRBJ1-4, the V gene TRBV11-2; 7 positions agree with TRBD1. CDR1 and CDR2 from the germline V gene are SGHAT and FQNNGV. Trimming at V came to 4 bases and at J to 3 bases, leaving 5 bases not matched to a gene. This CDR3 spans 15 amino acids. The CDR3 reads CASSWLQGSNEKLFF. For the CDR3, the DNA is TGTGCCAGCAGCTGGTTACAGGGGTCTAATGAAAAACTGTTTTTT.

In nucleotides, the CDR3 is TGTGCCAGCCGGGGGGGGTTAACTCTCAATCAGCCCCAGCATTTT. Amino acids: CASRGGLTLNQPQHF. The J gene is TRBJ1-5, the V gene TRBV2; D possibly corresponds to TRBD1 (5 bases). The CDR3 is made up of 15 amino acids. Trimming pared 8 bases from V and 3 bases from J, leaving 17 bases between. Germline CDR1 is SNHLY and CDR2 is FYNNEI.

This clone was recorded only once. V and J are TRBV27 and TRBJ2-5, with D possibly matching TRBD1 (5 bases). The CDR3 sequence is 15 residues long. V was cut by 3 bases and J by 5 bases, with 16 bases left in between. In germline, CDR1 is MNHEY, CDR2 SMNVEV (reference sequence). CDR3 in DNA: TGTGCCAGCAGTTTCTCAGGGATGGGGTGGGAGACCCAGTACTTC. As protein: CASSFSGMGWETQYF.

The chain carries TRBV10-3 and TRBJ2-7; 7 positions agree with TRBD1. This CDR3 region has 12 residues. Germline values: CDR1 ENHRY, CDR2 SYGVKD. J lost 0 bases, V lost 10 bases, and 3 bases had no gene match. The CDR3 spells CATRDSSYEQYF. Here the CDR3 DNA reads TGTGCCACCCGGGACAGCTCCTACGAGCAGTACTTC.

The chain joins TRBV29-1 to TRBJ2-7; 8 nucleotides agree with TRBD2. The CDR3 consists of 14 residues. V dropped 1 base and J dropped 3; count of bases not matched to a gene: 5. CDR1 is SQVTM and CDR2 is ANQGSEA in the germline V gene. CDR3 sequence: CSVEGSSGYYEQYF. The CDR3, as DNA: TGCAGCGTTGAAGGGTCTAGCGGGTACTACGAGCAGTACTTC.

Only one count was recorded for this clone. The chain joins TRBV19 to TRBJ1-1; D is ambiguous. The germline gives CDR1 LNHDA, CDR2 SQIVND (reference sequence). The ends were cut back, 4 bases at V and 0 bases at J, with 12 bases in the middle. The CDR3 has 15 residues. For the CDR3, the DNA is TGTGCCAGTAGTAGCCCGAGGGCGATGAACACTGAAGCTTTCTTT. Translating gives CASSSPRAMNTEAFF.

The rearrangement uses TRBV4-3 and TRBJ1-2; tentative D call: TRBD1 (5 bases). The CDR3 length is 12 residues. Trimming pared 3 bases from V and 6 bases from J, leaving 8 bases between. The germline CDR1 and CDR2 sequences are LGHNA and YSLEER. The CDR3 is CASSQAGNGYTF. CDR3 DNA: TGCGCCAGCAGCCAGGCAGGGAATGGCTACACCTTC.

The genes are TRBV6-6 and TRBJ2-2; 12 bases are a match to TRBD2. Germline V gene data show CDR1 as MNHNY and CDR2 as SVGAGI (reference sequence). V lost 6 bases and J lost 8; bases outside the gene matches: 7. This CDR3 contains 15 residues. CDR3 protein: CASSPSGRARGELFF. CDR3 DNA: TGTGCCAGCAGCCCTAGCGGGAGGGCCCGAGGGGAGCTGTTTTTT.

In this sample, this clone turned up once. CDR3 loop: CASSLVVNTEAFF. The CDR3 DNA reads TGCGCCAGCAGCTTGGTCGTAAACACTGAAGCTTTCTTT. The chain couples TRBV5-1 to TRBJ1-1; no clear D. Trimming left V 0 bases short and J 2 bases short, with 5 bases between. Germline V gene lookup returns CDR1 SGHRS and CDR2 YFSETQ. This CDR3 has 13 amino acids.

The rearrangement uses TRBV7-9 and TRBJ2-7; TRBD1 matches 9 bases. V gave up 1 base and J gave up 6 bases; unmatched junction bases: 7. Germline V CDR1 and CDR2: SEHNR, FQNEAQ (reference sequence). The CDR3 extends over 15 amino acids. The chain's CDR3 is CASSLGDRDPREQYF. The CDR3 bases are TGTGCCAGCAGCTTAGGGGACAGGGACCCCCGCGAGCAGTACTTC.

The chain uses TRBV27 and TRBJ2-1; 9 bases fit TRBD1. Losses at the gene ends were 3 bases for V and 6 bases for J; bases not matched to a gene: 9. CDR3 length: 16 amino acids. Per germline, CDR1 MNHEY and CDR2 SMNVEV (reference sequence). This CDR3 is CASSLLPGQGFNEQFF. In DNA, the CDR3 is TGTGCCAGCAGTTTGCTTCCGGGACAGGGTTTCAATGAGCAGTTCTTC.

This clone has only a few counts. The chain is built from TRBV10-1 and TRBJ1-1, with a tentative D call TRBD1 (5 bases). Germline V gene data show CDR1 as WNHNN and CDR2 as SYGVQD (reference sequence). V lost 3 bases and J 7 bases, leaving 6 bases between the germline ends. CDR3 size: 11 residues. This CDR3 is CASSDGGEAFF. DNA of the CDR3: TGCGCCAGCAGTGACGGGGGTGAAGCTTTCTTT.